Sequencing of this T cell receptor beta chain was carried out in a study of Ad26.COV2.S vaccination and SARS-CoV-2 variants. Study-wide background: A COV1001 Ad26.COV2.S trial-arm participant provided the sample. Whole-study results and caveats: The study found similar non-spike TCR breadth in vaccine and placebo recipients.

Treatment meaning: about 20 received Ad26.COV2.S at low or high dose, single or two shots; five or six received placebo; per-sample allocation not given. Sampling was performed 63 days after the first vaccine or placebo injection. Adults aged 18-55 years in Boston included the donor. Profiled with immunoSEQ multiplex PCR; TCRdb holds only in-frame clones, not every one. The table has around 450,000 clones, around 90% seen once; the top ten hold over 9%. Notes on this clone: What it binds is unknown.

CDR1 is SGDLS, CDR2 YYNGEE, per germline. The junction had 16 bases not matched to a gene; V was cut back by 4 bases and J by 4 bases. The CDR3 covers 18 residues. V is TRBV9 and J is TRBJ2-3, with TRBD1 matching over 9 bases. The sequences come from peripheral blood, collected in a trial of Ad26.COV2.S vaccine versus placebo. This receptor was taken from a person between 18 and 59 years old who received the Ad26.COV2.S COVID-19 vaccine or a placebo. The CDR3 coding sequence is TGTGCCAGCAGCCCCAGTGGTGGGACAGGGCGGTGGGCAGATACGCAGTATTTT. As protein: CASSPSGGTGRWADTQYF.